The clone carrying this T cell receptor (beta chain) is medium-sized within its sample. Its antigen remains unknown. The ends lost 2 bases at V and 0 bases at J; junction bases unmatched: 7. This CDR3 is built from 17 residues. The germline gives CDR1 MNHNS, CDR2 SASEGT. In the authors' methods: The study built a papillary thyroid cancer distant-metastasis classifier from CDR3 differences across clinicopathological groups. Through MiXCR, TCRdb re-clonotyped the PCR reads. TCRdb, not the authors, supplied the V and J calls. The sample lists about 8,700 clones, about 25% occurring once. Patients underwent thyroid surgery, and none had received any treatment before it. The sample is drawn from a study of metastatic and nonmetastatic thyroid tumors. Across the whole study: It was across blood and tumor or nodule tissue from malignant and benign thyroid patients that repertoires were compared. General observations from the study: In both blood and tumor samples, TCR beta diversity was reported significantly higher for malignant than benign nodules.

Material for sequencing was adjacent normal tissue. The receptor was isolated from a female donor with papillary thyroid cancer or a benign thyroid nodule (not recorded which). Some clones in this sample may be carry-over from other donors' samples. The chain links TRBV6-1 to TRBJ2-3; 8 nucleotides line up with TRBD2. This CDR3 reads CASSELAGLASTDTQYF. The DNA for the CDR3 is TGTGCCAGCAGTGAACTAGCGGGCCTCGCTAGCACAGATACGCAGTATTTT.